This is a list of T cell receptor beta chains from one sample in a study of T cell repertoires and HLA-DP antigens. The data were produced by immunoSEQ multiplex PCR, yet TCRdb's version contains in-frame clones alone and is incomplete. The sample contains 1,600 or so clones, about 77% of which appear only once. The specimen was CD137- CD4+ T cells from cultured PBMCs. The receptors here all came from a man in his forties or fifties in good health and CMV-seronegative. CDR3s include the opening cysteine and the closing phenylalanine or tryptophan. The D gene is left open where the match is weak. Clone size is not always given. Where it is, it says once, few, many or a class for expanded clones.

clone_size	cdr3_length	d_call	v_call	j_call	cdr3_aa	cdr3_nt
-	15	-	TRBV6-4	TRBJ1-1	CASKTRVKGYTEAFF	TGTGCCAGCAAGACTAGGGTCAAGGGGTACACTGAAGCTTTCTTT
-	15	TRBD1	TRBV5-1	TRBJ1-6	CASSLGDRDDSPLHF	TGCGCCAGCAGCCTGGGGGACAGGGATGATTCACCCCTCCACTTT
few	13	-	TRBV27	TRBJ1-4	CASSFAENEKLFF	TGTGCCAGCAGTTTCGCCGAAAATGAAAAACTGTTTTTT
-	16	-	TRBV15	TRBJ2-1	CATSRDPGLSYNEQFF	TGTGCCACCAGCAGAGATCCGGGCCTCTCCTACAATGAGCAGTTCTTC
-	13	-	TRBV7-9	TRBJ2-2	CASTRGNTGELFF	TGTGCCAGCACACGGGGAAACACCGGGGAGCTGTTTTTT
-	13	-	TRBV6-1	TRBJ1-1	CASSTYENTEAFF	TGTGCCAGCAGCACATACGAGAACACTGAAGCTTTCTTT
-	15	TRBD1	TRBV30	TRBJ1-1	CAWSVKRGQGAEAFF	TGTGCCTGGAGTGTTAAAAGGGGACAGGGAGCTGAAGCTTTCTTT
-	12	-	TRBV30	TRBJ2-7	CAWSLSDYEQYF	TGTGCCTGGAGCCTTTCGGACTACGAGCAGTACTTC
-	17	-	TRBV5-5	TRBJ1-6	CASSSPSGTGDNSPLHF	TGTGCCAGCAGCTCCCCTTCCGGGACGGGTGATAATTCACCCCTCCACTTT
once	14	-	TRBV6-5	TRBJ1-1	CASGRSRANTEAFF	TGTGCCAGCGGTCGGTCCAGGGCAAACACTGAAGCTTTCTTT
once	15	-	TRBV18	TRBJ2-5	CASSPRSQGGETQYF	TGTGCCAGCTCACCACGGTCCCAGGGTGGGGAGACCCAGTACTTC
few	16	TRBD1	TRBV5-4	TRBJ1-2	CASSPDRVKANYGYTF	TGTGCCAGCAGCCCGGACAGGGTTAAAGCTAACTATGGCTACACCTTC
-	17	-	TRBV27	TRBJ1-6	CASSLHQGTEYNSPLHF	TGTGCCAGCAGTCTCCACCAGGGGACGGAATATAATTCACCCCTCCACTTT
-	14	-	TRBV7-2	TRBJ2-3	CASSLGPSGDTQYF	TGTGCCAGCAGCTTAGGTCCTAGTGGAGATACGCAGTATTTT
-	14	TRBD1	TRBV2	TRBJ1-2	CASSITGTGVGYTF	TGTGCCAGCAGTATCACCGGGACAGGGGTAGGCTACACCTTC
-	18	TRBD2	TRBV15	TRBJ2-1	CATSRDQGSGGRYNEQFF	TGTGCCACCAGCAGAGATCAGGGTAGCGGGGGCCGCTACAATGAGCAGTTCTTC
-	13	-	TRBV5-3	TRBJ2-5	CASSQGPTGTQYF	TGTGCCAGCAGCCAAGGGCCGACGGGGACCCAGTACTTC
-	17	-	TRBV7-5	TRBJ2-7	CASSLAHLRQTAYEQYF	TGTGCCAGCAGCTTAGCCCACTTACGTCAGACAGCCTACGAGCAGTACTTC
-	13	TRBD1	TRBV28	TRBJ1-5	CASSLFRGQPQHF	TGTGCCAGCAGTTTATTCAGGGGGCAGCCCCAGCATTTT
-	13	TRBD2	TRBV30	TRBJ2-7	CACHKTSGTGQYF	TGTGCCTGCCATAAGACTAGCGGGACTGGGCAGTACTTC
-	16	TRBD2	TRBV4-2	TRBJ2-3	CASSQGLAGATDTQYF	TGTGCCAGCAGCCAAGGGCTAGCGGGGGCCACAGATACGCAGTATTTT
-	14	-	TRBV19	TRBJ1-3	CASYPQAFGNTIYF	TGTGCCAGCTACCCACAGGCTTTTGGAAACACCATATATTTT